This TCR beta chain was found in a study of blood T cell repertoires in COVID-19. The CDR3 totals 16 residues. CDR1 and CDR2 from the germline V gene are KGHDR and SFDVKD. The ends were cut back, 0 bases at V and 0 bases at J, with 8 bases in the middle. Sequencing was performed with immunoSEQ multiplex PCR; in TCRdb, only in-frame clones are kept and a portion is missing. The sample has approximately 250,000 clones; about nine tenths are singletons. This TCR was sampled from a man aged 40-50 years with active or convalescent COVID-19. What was sequenced was peripheral blood. The rearrangement joins TRBV24-1 to TRBJ2-1; tentative D call: TRBD1 (6 bases). The CDR3 DNA reads TGTGCCACCAGTGATTTGAGAGGGGGCTCCTACAATGAGCAGTTCTTC. Translated, it gives CATSDLRGGSYNEQFF.